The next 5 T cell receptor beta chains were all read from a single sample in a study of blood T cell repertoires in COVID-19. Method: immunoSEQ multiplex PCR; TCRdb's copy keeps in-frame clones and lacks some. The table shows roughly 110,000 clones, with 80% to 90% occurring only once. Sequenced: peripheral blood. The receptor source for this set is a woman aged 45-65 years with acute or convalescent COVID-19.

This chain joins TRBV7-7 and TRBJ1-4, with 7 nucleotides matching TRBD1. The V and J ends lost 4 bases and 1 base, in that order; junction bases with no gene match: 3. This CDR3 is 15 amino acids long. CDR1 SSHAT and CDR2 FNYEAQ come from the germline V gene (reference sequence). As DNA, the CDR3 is TGTGCCAGCAGCTCCCGACAGGGAACTAATGAAAAACTGTTTTTT. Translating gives CASSSRQGTNEKLFF.

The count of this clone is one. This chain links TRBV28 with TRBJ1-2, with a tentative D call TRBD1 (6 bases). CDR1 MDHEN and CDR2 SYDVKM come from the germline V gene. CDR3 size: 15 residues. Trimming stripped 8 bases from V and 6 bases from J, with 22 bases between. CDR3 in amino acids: CASEDPPRGKDGYTF. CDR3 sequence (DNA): TGTGCCAGCGAAGACCCCCCCAGGGGCAAGGATGGCTACACCTTC.

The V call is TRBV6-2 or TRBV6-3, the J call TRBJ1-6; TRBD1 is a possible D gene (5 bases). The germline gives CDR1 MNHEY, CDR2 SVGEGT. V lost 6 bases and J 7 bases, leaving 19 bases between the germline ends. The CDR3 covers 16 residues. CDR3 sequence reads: CASSSTRQSWNSPLHF. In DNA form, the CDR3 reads TGTGCCAGCAGCTCCACTCGACAGTCTTGGAATTCACCCCTCCACTTT.

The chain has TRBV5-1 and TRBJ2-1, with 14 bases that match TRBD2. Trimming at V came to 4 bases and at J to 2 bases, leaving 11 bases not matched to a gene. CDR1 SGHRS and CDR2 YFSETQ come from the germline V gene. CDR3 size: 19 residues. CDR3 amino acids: CASSPGLAGAARTYNEQFF. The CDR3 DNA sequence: TGCGCCAGCAGCCCGGGACTAGCGGGGGCCGCACGAACCTACAATGAGCAGTTCTTC.

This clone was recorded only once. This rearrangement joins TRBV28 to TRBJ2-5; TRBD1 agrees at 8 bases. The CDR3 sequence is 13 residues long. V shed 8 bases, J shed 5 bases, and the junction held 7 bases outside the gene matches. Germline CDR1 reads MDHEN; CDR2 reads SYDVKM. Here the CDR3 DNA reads TGTGCCAGCGGCGACTACAGGGGGGAGACCCAGTACTTC. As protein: CASGDYRGETQYF.